This paragraph reports one T cell receptor beta chain. The antigen this receptor binds is unknown. The sample holds no much larger clone one base away, and base qualities are not on file. The collaborating institutions used their own protocols to collect whole blood in K2EDTA tubes. For TCRbeta analysis, collaborators shipped samples as frozen whole blood, isolated PBMCs, or DNA extracted from either of those sample types. This sample was taken from a study of blood T cell repertoires in COVID-19 (dated by TCRdb to about 2020). At the level of the whole study: Samples from collaborators originated in the United States, Italy and Spain and spanned both the acute and convalescent phases of COVID-19. The prospective study material was composed of cDNA or gDNA derived from T cells, B-cell-depleted T cells, or PBMCs. The dataset comprised deeply sampled blood TCRbeta repertoires from subjects exposed to, actively infected with, or recovered from COVID-19. A freely available public database, intended as a resource for researchers studying the immune response to SARS-CoV-2, is where the repertoires were released. The samples were drawn from two sources: the first 160 participants of the ongoing ImmuneRACE study, and about 1,300 subjects contributed by 6 global collaborators. A de-identified subject ID, COVID-19 status, age in years and sex were almost always included in the sample metadata. Where HLA class I and class II types were available, the types were taken from metadata supplied by the sample provider, not from assay-based typing. Here is what the overall study found, with its caveats: How much clinical and demographic metadata was included differed by source and by participant, and the metadata was provided uncurated.

TCRbeta CDR3 regions were amplified from genomic DNA by means of the immunoSEQ Assay, a bias-controlled multiplex PCR. Per the source publication's procedure: Nucleated cell counts per sample were estimated from amplification of reference gene primers within the assay. To quantify the absolute abundance of each unique TCRbeta CDR3 rearrangement, sequence reads were collapsed and filtered. For each sample, productive Simpson clonality was calculated as the square root of Simpson's diversity index across productive rearrangements. TCRdb provides this immuneACCESS table in a form limited to in-frame rearrangements. Some clones are lacking; in checked studies, under half of them reflect an unresolved V gene, and why the rest are absent is not known. That table is the source of V, J and clone size, and D and trimming were worked out from the DNA. The sample table lists 15,000 to 20,000 clones, roughly 87% of them with a count of one. The ten largest clones take up around 50% of the sample.

From the cysteine up to the phenylalanine, the CDR3 has a length of 15 residues. Only the CDR3 part of the read is kept: 45 bases, read in frame from the first base. Based on the germline V gene, the CDR1 and CDR2 sequences are SGDLS and YYNGEE. V and J lose 4 bases and 5 bases, and a span of 18 bases separates them. Sequenced input: peripheral blood. This chain joins TRBV9 to TRBJ2-5, and perhaps TRBD1 as D gene, on 6 matching bases. The clonotype comes from a human donor in a cohort sampled during active COVID-19. The CDR3 corresponds to CASSSTGTPPETQYF. Read as DNA, the sequence is TGTGCCAGCAGCAGTACCGGGACACCTCCCGAGACCCAGTACTTC.